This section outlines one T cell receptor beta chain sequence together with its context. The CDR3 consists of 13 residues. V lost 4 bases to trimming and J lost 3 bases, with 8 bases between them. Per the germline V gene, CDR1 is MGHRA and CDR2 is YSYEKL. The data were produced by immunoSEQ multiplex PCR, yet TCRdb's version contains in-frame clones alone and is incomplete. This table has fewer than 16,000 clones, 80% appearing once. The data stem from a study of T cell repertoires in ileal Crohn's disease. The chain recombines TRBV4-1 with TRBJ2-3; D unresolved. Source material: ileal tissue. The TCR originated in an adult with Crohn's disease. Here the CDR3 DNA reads TGCGCCAGCAGCCCGACCAGGACAGATACGCAGTATTTT. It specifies CASSPTRTDTQYF.